This entry features one T cell receptor (beta chain) sequence. Its specificity is unknown. Method: immunoSEQ multiplex PCR; TCRdb's copy keeps in-frame clones and lacks some. The sample includes about 2 million clones, around 95% seen only once; the top ten take 0.1% to 0.15%. The data were taken from a study of shared clonotypes between healthy human individuals. Whole-study findings and limits: Despite large depth, sorted-subset datasets appeared incompletely sequenced. The study sampled only blood, and tissue repertoires likely differ.

The V and J ends lost 1 base and 8 bases, in that order; junction bases with no gene match: 8. Germline values: CDR1 SGDLS, CDR2 YYNGEE. This CDR3 contains 15 residues. This chain uses TRBV9 with TRBJ2-4, with 8 bases lining up with TRBD1. The sequence was obtained from a man aged 18 to 29 in good health. Sequencing input: naive CD4+ T cells sorted from blood. Regarding subset: CD45RA+ positively selected. CDR3 loop: CASSVLGQGWDIQYF. The CDR3 nucleotides are TGTGCCAGCAGCGTACTCGGACAGGGCTGGGACATTCAGTACTTC.